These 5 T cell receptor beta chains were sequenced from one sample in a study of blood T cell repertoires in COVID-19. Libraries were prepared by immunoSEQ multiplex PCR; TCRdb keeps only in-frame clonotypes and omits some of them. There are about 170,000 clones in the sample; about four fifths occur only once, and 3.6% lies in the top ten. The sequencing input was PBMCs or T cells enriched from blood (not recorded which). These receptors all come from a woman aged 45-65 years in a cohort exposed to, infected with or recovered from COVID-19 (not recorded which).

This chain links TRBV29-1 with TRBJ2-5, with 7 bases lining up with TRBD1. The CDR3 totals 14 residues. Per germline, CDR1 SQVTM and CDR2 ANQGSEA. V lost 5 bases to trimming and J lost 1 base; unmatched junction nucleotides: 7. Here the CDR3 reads CSVRTQGVQETQYF. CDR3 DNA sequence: TGCAGCGTTCGGACGCAGGGGGTCCAAGAGACCCAGTACTTC.

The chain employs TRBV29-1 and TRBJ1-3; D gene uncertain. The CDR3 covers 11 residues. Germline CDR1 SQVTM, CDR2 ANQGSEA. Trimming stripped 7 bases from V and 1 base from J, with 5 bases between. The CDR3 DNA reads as TGCAGCGAGAGATCTGGAAACACCATATATTTT. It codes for CSERSGNTIYF. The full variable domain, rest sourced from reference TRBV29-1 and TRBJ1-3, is SAVISQKPSRDICQRGTSLTIQCQVDSQVTMMFWYRQQPGQSLTLIATANQGSEATYESGFVIDKFPISRPNLTFSTLTVSNMSPEDSSIYLCSERSGNTIYFGEGSWLTVV.

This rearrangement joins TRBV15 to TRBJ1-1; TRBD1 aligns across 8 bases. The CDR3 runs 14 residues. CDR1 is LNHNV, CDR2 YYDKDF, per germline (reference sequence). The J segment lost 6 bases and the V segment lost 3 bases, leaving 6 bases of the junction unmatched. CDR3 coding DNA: TGTGCCACCAGCAGGGACAGGGTCGAAGCTGAAGCTTTCTTT. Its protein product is CATSRDRVEAEAFF.

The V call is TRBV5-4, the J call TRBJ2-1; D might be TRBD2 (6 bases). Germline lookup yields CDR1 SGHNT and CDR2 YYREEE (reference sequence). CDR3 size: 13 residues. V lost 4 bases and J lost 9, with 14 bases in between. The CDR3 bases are TGTGCCAGCAGCCCTGGCCAGGGAGGTGAGCAGTTCTTC. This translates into CASSPGQGGEQFF.

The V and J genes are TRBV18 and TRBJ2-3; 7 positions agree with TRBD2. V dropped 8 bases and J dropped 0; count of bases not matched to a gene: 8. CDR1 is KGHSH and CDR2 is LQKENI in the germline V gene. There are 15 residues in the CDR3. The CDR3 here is CASLRGRGSTDTQYF. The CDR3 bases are TGTGCCAGCCTCCGAGGGAGGGGCAGCACAGATACGCAGTATTTT.